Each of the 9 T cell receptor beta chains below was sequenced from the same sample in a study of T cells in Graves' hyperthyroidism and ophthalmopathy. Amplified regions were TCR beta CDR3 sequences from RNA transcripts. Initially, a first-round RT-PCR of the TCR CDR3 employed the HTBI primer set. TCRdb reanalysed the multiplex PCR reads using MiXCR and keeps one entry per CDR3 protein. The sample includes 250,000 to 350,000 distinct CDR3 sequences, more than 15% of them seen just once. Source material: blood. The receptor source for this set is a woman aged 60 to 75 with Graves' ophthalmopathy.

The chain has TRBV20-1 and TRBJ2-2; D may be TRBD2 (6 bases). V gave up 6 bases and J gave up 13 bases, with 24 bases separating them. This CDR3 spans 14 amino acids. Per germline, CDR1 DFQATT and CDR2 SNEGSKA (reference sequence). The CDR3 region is CSANRDSLSSGLFF. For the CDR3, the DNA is TGCAGTGCAAACCGGGACTCCCTTTCGAGTGGGCTGTTTTTT.

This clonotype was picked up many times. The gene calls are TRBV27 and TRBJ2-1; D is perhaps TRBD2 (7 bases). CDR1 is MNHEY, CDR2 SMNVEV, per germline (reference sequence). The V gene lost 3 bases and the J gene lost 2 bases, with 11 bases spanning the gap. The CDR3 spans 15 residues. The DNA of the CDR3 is TGTGCCAGCAGTTTGCGGCGGGGGCCCTACAATGAGCAGTTCTTC. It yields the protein CASSLRRGPYNEQFF.

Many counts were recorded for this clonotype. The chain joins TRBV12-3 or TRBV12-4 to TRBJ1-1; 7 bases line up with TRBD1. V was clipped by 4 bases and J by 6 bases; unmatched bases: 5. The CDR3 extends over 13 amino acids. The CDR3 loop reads CASSYGTVSEAFF. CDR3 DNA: TGTGCCAGCAGTTATGGGACAGTATCTGAAGCTTTCTTT.

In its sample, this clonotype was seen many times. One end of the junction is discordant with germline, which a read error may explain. The chain's CDR3 is CASSLATQPQHF. The DNA of the CDR3 is TGTGCCAGCAGCCTAGCTACTCAGCCCCAGCATTTT. V is TRBV7-2 and J is TRBJ1-5; D is unclear. Germline V gives CDR1 SGHTA, CDR2 FQGNSA. The CDR3 contains 12 residues. The full variable domain, rest sourced from reference TRBV7-2 and TRBJ1-5, is GAGVSQSPSNKVTEKGKDVELRCDPISGHTALYWYRQSLGQGLEFLIYFQGNSAPDKSGLPSDRFSAERTGGSVSTLTIQRTQQEDSAVYLCASSLATQPQHFGDGTRLSIL.

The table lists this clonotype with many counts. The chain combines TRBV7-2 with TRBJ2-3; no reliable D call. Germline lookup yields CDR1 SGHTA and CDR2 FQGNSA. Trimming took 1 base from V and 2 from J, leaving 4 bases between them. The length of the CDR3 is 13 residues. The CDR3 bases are TGTGCCAGCAGCTTAGAGATCACAGATACGCAGTATTTT. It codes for CASSLEITDTQYF.

The CDR3 DNA is TGTGCCAGCAGTCTAGGGACCAGCTATAATTCACCCCTCCACTTT. Translation gives CASSLGTSYNSPLHF. The V call is TRBV28, the J call TRBJ1-6, with D perhaps TRBD1 (5 bases). In germline, CDR1 is MDHEN, CDR2 SYDVKM. This CDR3 has 15 amino acids. Trimming removed 5 bases at V and 3 bases at J, with 11 bases between. Combining the CDR3 with reference TRBV28 and TRBJ1-6 gives the whole variable domain DVKVTQSSRYLVKRTGEKVFLECVQDMDHENMFWYRQDPGLGLRLIYFSYDVKMKEKGDIPEGYSVSREKKERFSLILESASTNQTSMYLCASSLGTSYNSPLHFGNGTRLTVT.

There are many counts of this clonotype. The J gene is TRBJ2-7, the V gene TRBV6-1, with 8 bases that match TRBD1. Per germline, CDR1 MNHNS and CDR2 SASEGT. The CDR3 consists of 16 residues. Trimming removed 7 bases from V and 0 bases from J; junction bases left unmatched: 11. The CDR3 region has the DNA TGTGCCAGCACCTCTCGGGGGACAGGTTTCTCCTACGAGCAGTACTTC. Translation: CASTSRGTGFSYEQYF.

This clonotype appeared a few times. The CDR3 region has the DNA TGTGCCACCAGTCCGGGACTAGCGGGGGGGAGCACAGATACGCAGTATTTT. This gives the protein CATSPGLAGGSTDTQYF. The chain carries TRBV24-1 and TRBJ2-3; 16 nucleotides align to TRBD2. With V trimmed by 6 bases and J by 0 bases, 2 bases remained unmatched. Looked up from germline, CDR1 is KGHDR and CDR2 is SFDVKD. The CDR3 contains 17 residues.

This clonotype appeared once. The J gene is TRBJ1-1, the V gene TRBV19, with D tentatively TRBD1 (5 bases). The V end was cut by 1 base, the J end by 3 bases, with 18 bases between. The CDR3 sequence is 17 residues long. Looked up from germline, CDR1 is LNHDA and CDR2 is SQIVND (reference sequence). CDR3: CASSIGPSGTADTEAFF. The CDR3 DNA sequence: TGTGCCAGTAGTATAGGCCCAAGCGGGACGGCCGACACTGAAGCTTTCTTT.